These 19 T cell receptor beta chains were all obtained from the same sample, sequenced in a study of control samples from healthy donors and cancer patients. Method: immunoSEQ multiplex PCR; TCRdb's copy keeps in-frame clones and lacks some. The data show about 120,000 clones, with roughly 92% seen just once and 5.5% to 7% held by the top ten. Sequencing used blood. The origin of the receptors is a man aged 18 to 30 in good health.

The chain employs TRBV24-1 and TRBJ2-2; D may be TRBD1 (6 bases). Germline assignment: CDR1 KGHDR and CDR2 SFDVKD. The germline V and J ends were trimmed by 3 bases and 6 bases, with 16 bases remaining between them. The CDR3 is 16 residues long. The CDR3 nucleotides read TGTGCCACCAGTGATCCGTCTGACAGGCTTGCCGGGGAGCTGTTTTTT. Protein product: CATSDPSDRLAGELFF.

The V gene is TRBV3-1 (or the pseudogene TRBV3-2), the J gene TRBJ2-1; perhaps D is TRBD1 or TRBD2 (5 bases each). Germline CDR1 LGHDT, CDR2 YNNKEL (reference sequence). This CDR3 comprises 15 residues. V was shortened by 1 base and J by 2 bases, with 9 bases between the two germline ends. In DNA, the CDR3 is TGTGCCAGCAGCCAAGCGGGGCTAGCCTACAATGAGCAGTTCTTC. Residues: CASSQAGLAYNEQFF.

This clone appeared once. V is TRBV18 and J is TRBJ2-7, with D perhaps matching TRBD1 (6 bases). Per the germline V gene, CDR1 is KGHSH and CDR2 is LQKENI. The CDR3 is made up of 14 amino acids. V was cut by 4 bases and J by 2 bases, with 12 bases left in between. The CDR3 region is CASSRTDQPYEQYF. The CDR3 DNA follows: TGTGCCAGCTCACGGACAGACCAACCCTACGAGCAGTACTTC.

The genes are TRBV7-2 and TRBJ2-5, with 10 bases lining up with TRBD2. V trimming: 3 bases; J trimming: 5 bases; junction bases outside the gene matches: 9. Germline loops: CDR1 SGHTA, CDR2 FQGNSA. The CDR3 has 16 amino acids. CDR3 coding DNA: TGTGCCAGCAGCTTTGGAAGCGGGGGGGCCGAGGAGACCCAGTACTTC. This sequence encodes CASSFGSGGAEETQYF.

The gene calls are TRBV12-3 or TRBV12-4 and TRBJ1-2; 7 bases align to TRBD1. V shed 5 bases, J shed 3 bases, and the junction held 3 bases outside the gene matches. The CDR3 sequence is 13 residues long. Written as DNA, the CDR3 is TGTGCCAGCAGTGCCGGGACAGACTATGGCTACACCTTC. Translating gives CASSAGTDYGYTF.

CDR3 sequence (DNA): TGTGCCAGCAGCTGGGGGTGGAACACTGAAGCTTTCTTT. Translating gives CASSWGWNTEAFF. This chain uses TRBV5-4 with TRBJ1-1; D is perhaps TRBD1 (5 bases). Germline CDR1 reads SGHNT; CDR2 reads YYREEE (reference sequence). The CDR3 is 13 amino acids. V lost 3 bases to trimming and J lost 1 base, with 7 bases between them.

V gene TRBV11-1 combines with J gene TRBJ1-4; D gene ambiguous. Germline V gene data show CDR1 as SGHAT and CDR2 as FQDESV (reference sequence). The CDR3 is 15 amino acids. Trimming stripped 3 bases from V and 8 bases from J, with 16 bases between. CDR3 protein: CASSLTRRNYEKLFF. In nucleotides, the CDR3 is TGTGCCAGCAGCTTGACCAGAAGAAATTACGAAAAACTGTTTTTT.

The chain joins TRBV28 to TRBJ1-5; the D gene is possibly TRBD1 (6 bases). V lost 6 bases and J 2 bases, leaving 14 bases between the germline ends. The CDR3 has 15 residues. The germline gives CDR1 MDHEN, CDR2 SYDVKM. This chain's CDR3 is CASSLIQGGNQPQHF. CDR3 coding DNA: TGTGCCAGCAGCTTGATACAGGGAGGCAATCAGCCCCAGCATTTT.

The chain combines TRBV18 with TRBJ1-1; no firm D call. Per the germline V gene, CDR1 is KGHSH and CDR2 is LQKENI. This CDR3 comprises 16 residues. Trimming pared 4 bases from V and 0 bases from J, leaving 15 bases between. The CDR3 reads CASSQSKAALNTEAFF. For the CDR3, the DNA is TGTGCCAGCTCACAGTCCAAGGCAGCGTTGAACACTGAAGCTTTCTTT.

The chain recombines TRBV5-4 with TRBJ1-1; maybe TRBD1 (6 bases). Between the trimmed V and J ends, which lost 4 bases and 7 bases, there was a span of 26 bases. The CDR3 has 17 residues. Germline V gene lookup returns CDR1 SGHNT and CDR2 YYREEE (reference sequence). The CDR3 here is CASSHKGGRGRDNEAFF. The CDR3 nucleotides read TGTGCCAGCAGCCACAAGGGTGGCAGGGGCCGGGACAATGAAGCTTTCTTT.

This clone appeared a single time. The chain carries TRBV28 and TRBJ1-5; perhaps TRBD1 as D (5 bases). This CDR3 contains 16 residues. In germline, CDR1 is MDHEN, CDR2 SYDVKM. Trimming shortened V by 5 bases and J by 6 bases, and 20 bases separated the two germline ends. CDR3 sequence (DNA): TGTGCCAGCAGTCCAAGGATTGGGGGAATAGGTCAGCCCCAGCATTTT. It codes for CASSPRIGGIGQPQHF.

The genes are TRBV5-6 and TRBJ1-3; D gene ambiguous. The V gene lost 0 bases and the J gene lost 0 bases, with 4 bases spanning the gap. CDR3 size: 14 residues. Germline V gives CDR1 SGHDT, CDR2 YYEEEE. The DNA for the CDR3 is TGTGCCAGCAGCTTGGGGAGCTCTGGAAACACCATATATTTT. It encodes CASSLGSSGNTIYF.

The chain couples TRBV19 to TRBJ1-5; a weak D match, TRBD1 (6 bases). The CDR3 length is 17 residues. With 4 bases removed from V and 0 bases from J, the gap between germline ends came to 16 bases. The germline gives CDR1 LNHDA, CDR2 SQIVND (reference sequence). CDR3 protein: CASSTEGQFYSNQPQHF. Here the CDR3 DNA reads TGTGCCAGTAGTACAGAAGGACAGTTCTATAGCAATCAGCCCCAGCATTTT.

V gene TRBV6-1 combines with J gene TRBJ2-1, with a tentative D call TRBD2 (6 bases). Trimming stripped 3 bases from V and 5 bases from J, with 8 bases between. The V gene's germline CDR1 is MNHNS and CDR2 SASEGT. This CDR3 contains 13 residues. CDR3 in amino acids: CASSERLDNEQFF. The CDR3 coding sequence is TGTGCCAGCAGTGAGCGACTAGACAATGAGCAGTTCTTC.

The chain couples TRBV7-6 to TRBJ1-1, with D unresolved. Germline V gene sequence: CDR1 SGHVS, CDR2 FNYEAQ. This CDR3 contains 13 residues. Between the trimmed V and J ends, which lost 1 base and 1 base, there was a span of 4 bases. The CDR3: CASSLVQNTEAFF. The CDR3 DNA sequence: TGTGCCAGCAGCTTAGTACAGAACACTGAAGCTTTCTTT.

This clone appeared once. The chain uses TRBV6-5 and TRBJ1-2; D is possibly TRBD1 (6 bases). The V end lost 5 bases, the J end lost 8 bases, and 15 bases lay between the germline ends. Germline-derived CDR1 and CDR2 are MNHEY and SVGAGI. This CDR3 has 13 amino acids. In DNA, the CDR3 is TGTGCCAGCAGTCGAACAGGGAGAGGCGGCTACACCTTC. Translated, it gives CASSRTGRGGYTF.

Worth noting for this clone: The identical CDR3 is also encoded by other nucleotide sequences in the sample. The chain couples TRBV18 to TRBJ1-1; D is possibly TRBD1 (6 bases). V was pared by 1 base and J by 1 base, with 7 bases between. CDR3 length: 14 residues. In germline, CDR1 is KGHSH, CDR2 LQKENI. The CDR3 protein is CASSPQGGNTEAFF. CDR3 DNA: TGTGCCAGCTCACCACAGGGGGGGAACACTGAAGCTTTCTTT. Drawing the rest from reference TRBV18 and TRBJ1-1, the complete variable domain is NAGVMQNPRHLVRRRGQEARLRCSPMKGHSHVYWYRQLPEEGLKFMVYLQKENIIDESGMPKERFSAEFPKEGPSILRIQQVVRGDSAAYFCASSPQGGNTEAFFGQGTRLTVV.

The gene calls are TRBV29-1 and TRBJ1-1; D uncertain. The CDR3 has 12 residues. V lost 4 bases to trimming and J lost 5 bases, with 11 bases between them. Germline V gene sequence: CDR1 SQVTM, CDR2 ANQGSEA. The CDR3 nucleotides read TGCAGCGTTGCCCCCCGGAGGACTGAAGCTTTCTTT. It yields the protein CSVAPRRTEAFF.

The rearrangement joins TRBV6-4 to TRBJ1-4; D is uncertain. CDR1 is MRHNA and CDR2 is SNTAGT in the germline V gene. V lost 6 bases to trimming and J lost 8 bases, with 19 bases between them. The CDR3 is made up of 15 amino acids. For the CDR3, the DNA is TGTGCCAGCAGCCAAATGGCCGGTACCGGCGAAAAACTGTTTTTT. Its protein is CASSQMAGTGEKLFF.